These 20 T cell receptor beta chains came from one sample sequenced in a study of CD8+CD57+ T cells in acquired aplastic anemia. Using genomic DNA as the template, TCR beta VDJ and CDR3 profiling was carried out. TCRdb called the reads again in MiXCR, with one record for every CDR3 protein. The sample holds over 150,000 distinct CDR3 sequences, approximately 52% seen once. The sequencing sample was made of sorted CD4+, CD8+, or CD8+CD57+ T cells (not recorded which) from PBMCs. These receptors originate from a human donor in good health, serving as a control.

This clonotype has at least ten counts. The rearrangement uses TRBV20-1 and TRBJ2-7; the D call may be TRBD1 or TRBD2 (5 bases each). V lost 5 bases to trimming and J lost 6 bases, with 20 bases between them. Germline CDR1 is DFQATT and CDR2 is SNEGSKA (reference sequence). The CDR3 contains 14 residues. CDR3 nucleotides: TGCAGTGCTGTCTCAGGGAGCCCGAGCCCCGAGCAGTACTTC. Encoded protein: CSAVSGSPSPEQYF.

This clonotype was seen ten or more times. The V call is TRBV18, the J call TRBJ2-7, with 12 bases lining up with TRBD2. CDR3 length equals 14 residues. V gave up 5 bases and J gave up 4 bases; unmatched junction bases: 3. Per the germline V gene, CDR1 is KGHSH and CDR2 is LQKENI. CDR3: CASSMTSGGYEQYF. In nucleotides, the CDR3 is TGTGCCAGCTCAATGACTAGCGGGGGTTACGAGCAGTACTTC. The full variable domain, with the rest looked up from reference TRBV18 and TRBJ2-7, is NAGVMQNPRHLVRRRGQEARLRCSPMKGHSHVYWYRQLPEEGLKFMVYLQKENIIDESGMPKERFSAEFPKEGPSILRIQQVVRGDSAAYFCASSMTSGGYEQYFGPGTRLTVT.

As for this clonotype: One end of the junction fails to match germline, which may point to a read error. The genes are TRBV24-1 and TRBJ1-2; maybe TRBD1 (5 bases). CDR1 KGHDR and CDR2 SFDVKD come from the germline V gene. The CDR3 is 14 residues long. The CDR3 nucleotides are TGTGCCAGCAGTGCTATCGGACAAATCTACGGCTACACCTTC. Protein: CASSAIGQIYGYTF.

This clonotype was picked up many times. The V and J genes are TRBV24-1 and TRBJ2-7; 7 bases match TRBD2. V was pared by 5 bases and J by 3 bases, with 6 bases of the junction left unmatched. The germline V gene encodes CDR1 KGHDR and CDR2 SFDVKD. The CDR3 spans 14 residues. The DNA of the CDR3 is TGTGCCACCAGTGCGGGGGGAGCTGGCTACGAGCAGTACTTC. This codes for CATSAGGAGYEQYF.

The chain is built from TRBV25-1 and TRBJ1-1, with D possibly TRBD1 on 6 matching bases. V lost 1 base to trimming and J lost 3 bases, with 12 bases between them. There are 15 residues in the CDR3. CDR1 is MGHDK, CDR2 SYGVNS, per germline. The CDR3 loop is CASSEWGGADTEAFF. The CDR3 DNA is TGTGCCAGCAGTGAATGGGGGGGCGCGGACACTGAAGCTTTCTTT.

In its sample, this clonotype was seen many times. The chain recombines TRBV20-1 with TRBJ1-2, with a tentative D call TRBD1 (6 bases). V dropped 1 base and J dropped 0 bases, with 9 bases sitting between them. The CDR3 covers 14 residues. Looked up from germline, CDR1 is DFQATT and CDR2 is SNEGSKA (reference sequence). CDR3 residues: CSARADSSNYGYTF. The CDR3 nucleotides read TGCAGTGCTAGAGCGGACAGCTCTAACTATGGCTACACCTTC.

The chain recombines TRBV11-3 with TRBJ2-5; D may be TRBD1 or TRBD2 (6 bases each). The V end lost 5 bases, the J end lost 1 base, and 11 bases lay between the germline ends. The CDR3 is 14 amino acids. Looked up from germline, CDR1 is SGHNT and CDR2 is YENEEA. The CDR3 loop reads CASSAGGSQETQYF. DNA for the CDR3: TGTGCCAGCAGCGCCGGGGGCAGCCAAGAGACCCAGTACTTC. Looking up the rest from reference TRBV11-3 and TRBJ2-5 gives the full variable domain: EAGVVQSPRYKIIEKKQPVAFWCNPISGHNTLYWYLQNLGQGPELLIRYENEEAVDDSQLPKDRFSAERLKGVDSTLKIQPAELGDSAVYLCASSAGGSQETQYFGPGTRLLVL.

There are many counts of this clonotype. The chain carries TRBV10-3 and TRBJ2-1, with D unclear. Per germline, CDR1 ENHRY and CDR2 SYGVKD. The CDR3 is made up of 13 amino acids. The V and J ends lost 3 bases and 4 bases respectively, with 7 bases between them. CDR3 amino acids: CAISEWLYNEQFF. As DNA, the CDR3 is TGTGCCATCAGTGAATGGTTGTACAATGAGCAGTTCTTC.

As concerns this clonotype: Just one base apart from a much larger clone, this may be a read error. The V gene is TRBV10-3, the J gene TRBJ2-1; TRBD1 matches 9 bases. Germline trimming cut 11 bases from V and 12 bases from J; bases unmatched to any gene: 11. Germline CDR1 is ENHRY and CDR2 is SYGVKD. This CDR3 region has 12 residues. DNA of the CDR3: TGTGCCGGCAGTGGGGACAGGGCGACGCAGTTCTTC. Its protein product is CAGSGDRATQFF.

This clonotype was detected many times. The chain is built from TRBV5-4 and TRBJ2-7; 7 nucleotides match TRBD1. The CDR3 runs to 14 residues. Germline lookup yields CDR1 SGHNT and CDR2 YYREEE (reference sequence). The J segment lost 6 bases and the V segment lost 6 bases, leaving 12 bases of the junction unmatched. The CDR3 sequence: CASTRTGGVGEQYF. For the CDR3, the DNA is TGTGCCAGCACCCGGACAGGTGGGGTAGGCGAGCAGTACTTC.

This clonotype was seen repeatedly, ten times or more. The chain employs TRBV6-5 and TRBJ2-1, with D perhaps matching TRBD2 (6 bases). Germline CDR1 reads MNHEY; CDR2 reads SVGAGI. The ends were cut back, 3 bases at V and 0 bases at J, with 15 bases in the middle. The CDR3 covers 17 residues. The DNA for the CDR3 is TGTGCCAGCAGTTATTTTGTCGGGGGTAGCTCCTACAATGAGCAGTTCTTC. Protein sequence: CASSYFVGGSSYNEQFF.

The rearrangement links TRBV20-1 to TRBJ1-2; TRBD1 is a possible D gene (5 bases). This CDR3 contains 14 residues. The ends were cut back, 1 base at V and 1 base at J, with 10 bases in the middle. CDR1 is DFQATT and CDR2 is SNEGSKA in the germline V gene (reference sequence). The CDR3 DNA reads TGCAGTGCTAGAGTAGCGGGGGGTAACTATGGCTACACCTTC. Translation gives CSARVAGGNYGYTF.

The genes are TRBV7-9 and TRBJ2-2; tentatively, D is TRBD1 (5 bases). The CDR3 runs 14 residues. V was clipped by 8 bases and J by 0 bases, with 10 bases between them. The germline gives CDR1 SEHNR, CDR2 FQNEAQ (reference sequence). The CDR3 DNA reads TGTGCCAGCCTTGACAGCGCGAACACCGGGGAGCTGTTTTTT. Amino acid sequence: CASLDSANTGELFF.

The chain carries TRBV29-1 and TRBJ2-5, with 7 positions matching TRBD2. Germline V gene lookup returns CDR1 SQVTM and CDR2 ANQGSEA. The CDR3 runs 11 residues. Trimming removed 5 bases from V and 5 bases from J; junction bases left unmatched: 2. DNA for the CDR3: TGCAGCGTTCGGGGGGACGAGACCCAGTACTTC. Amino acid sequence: CSVRGDETQYF.

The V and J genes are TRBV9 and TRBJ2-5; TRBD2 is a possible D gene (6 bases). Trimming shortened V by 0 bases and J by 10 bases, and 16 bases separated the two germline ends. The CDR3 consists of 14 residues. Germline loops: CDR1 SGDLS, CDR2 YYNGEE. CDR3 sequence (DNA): TGTGCCAGCAGCGTAGCTAACGGCGGAGGGGACCAGTACTTC. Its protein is CASSVANGGGDQYF.

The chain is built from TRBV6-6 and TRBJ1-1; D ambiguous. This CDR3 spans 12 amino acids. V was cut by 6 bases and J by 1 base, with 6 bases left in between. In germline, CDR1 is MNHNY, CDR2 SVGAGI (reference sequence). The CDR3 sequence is CASRPGNTEAFF. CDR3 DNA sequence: TGTGCCAGCAGGCCAGGGAACACTGAAGCTTTCTTT.

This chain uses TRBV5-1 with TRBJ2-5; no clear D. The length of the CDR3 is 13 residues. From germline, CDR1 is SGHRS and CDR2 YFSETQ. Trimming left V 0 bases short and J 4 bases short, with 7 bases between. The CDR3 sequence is CASSLENPETQYF. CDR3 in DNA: TGCGCCAGCAGCTTGGAGAACCCAGAGACCCAGTACTTC.

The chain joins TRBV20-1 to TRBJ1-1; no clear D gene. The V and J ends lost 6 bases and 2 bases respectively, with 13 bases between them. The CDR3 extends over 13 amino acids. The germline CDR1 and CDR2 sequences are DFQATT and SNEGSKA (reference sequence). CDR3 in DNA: TGCAGTGCCGGAGGTTACGCTAACACTGAAGCTTTCTTT. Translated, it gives CSAGGYANTEAFF.

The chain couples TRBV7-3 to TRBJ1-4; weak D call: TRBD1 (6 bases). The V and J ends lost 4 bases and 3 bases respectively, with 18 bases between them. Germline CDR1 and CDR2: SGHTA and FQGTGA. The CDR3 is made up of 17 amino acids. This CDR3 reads CASSSTGTGSANEKLFF. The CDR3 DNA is TGTGCCAGCAGCTCTACTGGTACAGGGAGTGCTAATGAAAAACTGTTTTTT.

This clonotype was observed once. The CDR3 nucleotides are TGTGCCAGCAGTGGGATAGGGTTGAACACTGAAGCTTTCTTT. Amino acid sequence: CASSGIGLNTEAFF. The chain employs TRBV2 and TRBJ1-1; the D is unclear. This CDR3 contains 14 residues. CDR1 is SNHLY and CDR2 is FYNNEI in the germline V gene. The V end lost 4 bases, the J end lost 0 bases, and 9 bases lay between the germline ends.